This TCR beta chain was sequenced for a study of blood T cell repertoires in COVID-19 (dated by TCRdb to 2018 to 2021). With regard to the full study: Samples covering the acute and convalescent phases of COVID-19 were provided by collaborators in the United States, Italy and Spain. The repertoires were made available in a free public database intended to serve as a resource for research on the immune response to SARS-CoV-2. The sample metadata nearly always contained a de-identified subject ID, COVID-19 status, age in years and sex. The dataset comprised deeply sampled blood TCRbeta repertoires from subjects exposed to, actively infected with, or recovered from COVID-19. Samples came from the ongoing ImmuneRACE study (first 160 participants) plus 1,254 subjects from 6 global collaborators. The prospective study material was composed of cDNA or gDNA derived from T cells, B-cell-depleted T cells, or PBMCs. HLA class I and class II types, where available, came from metadata supplied by the sample provider rather than from assay-based typing. Points the paper makes about the study in general: The quantity of clinical and demographic metadata differed by source and by participant and was supplied without curation.

A second Seattle source provided samples from volunteer blood donors who had recovered from COVID-19. Each collaborating institution followed its own protocols to collect whole blood in K2EDTA tubes. For TCRbeta analysis, collaborators shipped samples in one of three forms: frozen whole blood, isolated PBMCs, or DNA extracted from either of those sample types. TCRbeta CDR3 regions were amplified from genomic DNA using the immunoSEQ Assay, a bias-controlled multiplex PCR. The authors' analysis ran thus. The number of nucleated cells in each sample was estimated from the amplification of reference gene primers within the assay. Sequence reads were collapsed and filtered to measure the absolute abundance of every unique TCRbeta CDR3 rearrangement. For each sample, productive Simpson clonality was calculated as the square root of Simpson's diversity index over productive rearrangements. Here the immuneACCESS table is served through TCRdb, limited to in-frame sequences with V and J called. Missing clones are a known gap in these copies; in checked studies unresolved V genes cover under half, and the rest lacks a known reason. The D gene and trimming were derived from the DNA, and the V and J assignments and clone size from that table. This sample gives about 230,000 clones in total; nearly 90% of them show up just once. The ten biggest clones cover approximately 12% of the sample.

CDR1 and CDR2 (LGHNA, YSLEER) derive from the germline V gene. The CDR3 starts with the cysteine, ends with the phenylalanine, and has 15 residues. Only the CDR3 portion is preserved as DNA: 45 bases, with reading frame beginning at the first base. V was cut back by 5 bases and J by 3 bases, leaving a gap of 14 bases between them. To note about this clone: There is no known antigen for this receptor. The input lacks base qualities; no much larger clone sits a single base away.

Sequencing was done on a sample of peripheral blood. Recombination connected TRBV4-3 to TRBJ2-1, with a weak D call of TRBD2 (6 bases match). The origin of this receptor is a woman aged 18-35 years who had recovered from COVID-19. The CDR3 in this case is CASSTGAGLYNEQFF. The DNA is as follows: TGCGCCAGCAGCACTGGAGCGGGCCTCTACAATGAGCAGTTCTTC.